The sequence of this T cell receptor beta chain was determined in a study of blood T cell repertoires in COVID-19. Study at large: Sites in the United States, Italy and Spain provided acute and convalescent COVID-19 samples. PBMCs, B-cell-depleted T cells, or T cells were the source of the cDNA or gDNA that made up the material.

Original processing methods: Estimates of nucleated cell counts were drawn from the amplification of reference gene primers. This table comes from immunoSEQ multiplex PCR, and its TCRdb copy is limited to in-frame clones, with some not included. That table gives V, J and clone size, and the DNA gave D and trimming. The repertoire holds approximately 350,000 clones, with around 83% as singletons. The TCR comes from a man aged 25-45 years with active or convalescent COVID-19. Specimen: peripheral blood.

The CDR3 DNA follows: TGCGCCAGCAGGCCACCGGGACAGGGGGTAGGCTACACCTTC. Translating gives CASRPPGQGVGYTF. V and J are TRBV4-3 and TRBJ1-2, with 11 bases fitting TRBD1. CDR3 length: 14 residues. CDR1 is LGHNA, CDR2 YSLEER, per germline. The V segment lost 6 bases and the J segment 8 bases; nucleotides outside the gene matches: 8.